Listed below are T cell receptor beta chains from one sample, sequenced in a study of T-cell reconstitution after alpha-beta-depleted transplantation in children. TCRdb re-called the PCR reads through MiXCR, storing one row per CDR3 protein. The data show approximately 500,000 distinct CDR3 sequences, 25% to 30% seen once. Source: PBMCs, taken before TCRalphabeta/CD19-depleted stem cell transplant. The receptors here all came from a boy less than two years old with Wiskott-Aldrich syndrome, due to receive a stem cell transplant. The CDR3 runs from the conserved cysteine through the conserved F or W. Each record gives: J gene, V gene, clone size, D gene, CDR3 DNA, CDR3 protein. The D gene is left open where the match is weak. A row's size may be missing; if present it is once, few, many or a size class.

TRBJ2-1,TRBV5-1,NA,TRBD2,TGCGCCAGCAGCTTGGGGCCAGCGGGAGGGTTTAATGAGCAGTTCTTC,CASSLGPAGGFNEQFF
TRBJ2-1,TRBV25-1,few,NA,TGTGCCAGCAGTGACCCCGTACTCCTCGACAATGAGCAGTTCTTC,CASSDPVLLDNEQFF
TRBJ2-2,TRBV20-1,few,NA,TGCAGTGCTAGGTCAACAGGGCGAGTTAACACCGGGGAGCTGTTTTTT,CSARSTGRVNTGELFF
TRBJ2-7,TRBV10-3,NA,NA,TGTGCCACCTCCCAGGCTAGCGACACCTACGAGCAGTACTTC,CATSQASDTYEQYF
TRBJ2-4,TRBV29-1,few,NA,TGCAGCGCCTGGGACTTTAAAAACATTCAGTACTTC,CSAWDFKNIQYF
TRBJ2-7,TRBV7-2,once,TRBD2,TGTGCCAGCAGCCGCCAGGCTAGCGGGGGGACCTACGAGCAGTACTTC,CASSRQASGGTYEQYF
TRBJ1-3,TRBV24-1,NA,NA,TGTGCCACCAGTGATTACTCTGGAAACACCATATATTTT,CATSDYSGNTIYF
TRBJ2-3,TRBV7-3,NA,TRBD2,TGTGCCAGCAGCGATAGCGGGTTAGGCACAGATACGCAGTATTTT,CASSDSGLGTDTQYF
TRBJ2-3,TRBV5-1,NA,NA,TGCGCCAGCAGCGGCCCAACGGGATCGCGAGATACGCAGTATTTT,CASSGPTGSRDTQYF
TRBJ2-7,TRBV12-3/TRBV12-4,NA,NA,TGTGCCAGCAGTTTTCTCCTAGACACCTACGAGCAGTACTTC,CASSFLLDTYEQYF